Following are 4 T cell receptor beta chains from one sample sequenced in a study of blood T cell repertoires in COVID-19. Method: immunoSEQ multiplex PCR; TCRdb's copy keeps in-frame clones and lacks some. Among some 200,000 clones, roughly nine tenths were seen once, and the ten largest hold roughly 2.2%. Sequencing was done on a sample of peripheral blood. The receptors were gathered from a woman aged 45-60 years with acute or convalescent COVID-19.

This clone was observed a handful of times. The rearrangement uses TRBV19 and TRBJ1-5; the match to TRBD1 covers 8 bases. The CDR3 runs to 14 residues. Germline assignment: CDR1 LNHDA and CDR2 SQIVND (reference sequence). After removal of 6 bases from V and 2 bases from J, the junction contained 3 bases not matched to a gene. This CDR3 is CASRATGGNQPQHF. Written as DNA, the CDR3 is TGTGCCAGTAGGGCGACAGGGGGCAATCAGCCCCAGCATTTT.

This chain links TRBV9 with TRBJ1-1, with unresolved D. This CDR3 has 16 residues. Germline CDR1 and CDR2: SGDLS and YYNGEE. The V end was cut by 1 base, the J end by 0 bases, with 13 bases between. CDR3 region: CASSVPLEPLNTEAFF. CDR3 bases: TGTGCCAGCAGCGTACCCCTGGAGCCTTTGAACACTGAAGCTTTCTTT.

The chain carries TRBV5-1 and TRBJ2-2; the match to TRBD1 covers 7 bases. Trimming cost V 4 bases and J 5 bases; bases outside gene matches: 5. Germline loops: CDR1 SGHRS, CDR2 YFSETQ. This CDR3 region has 14 residues. CDR3 nucleotide sequence: TGCGCCAGCAGCCCGGAGACAGGGACCGGGGAGCTGTTTTTT. Residues: CASSPETGTGELFF.

The chain combines TRBV5-1 with TRBJ2-7, with 8 bases lining up with TRBD1. V lost 5 bases to trimming and J lost 4 bases; unmatched junction nucleotides: 5. This CDR3 is 13 amino acids long. The germline CDR1 and CDR2 sequences are SGHRS and YFSETQ. The CDR3 region is CASRGGQGYEQYF. CDR3 bases: TGCGCCAGCAGAGGAGGACAGGGTTACGAGCAGTACTTC.